These 25 T cell receptor beta chains were all obtained from the same sample, sequenced in a study of blood T cell repertoires in COVID-19. Clones were sequenced by immunoSEQ multiplex PCR, and TCRdb holds only the in-frame ones, with some missing. The top ten clones hold about 10% of a sample with about 180,000 clones, about three quarters of them seen once. The source material was peripheral blood. The receptors were sampled from a woman of 80 years or more with COVID-19, enrolled during active disease.

The V gene is TRBV12-3 or TRBV12-4, the J gene TRBJ1-3; no reliable D call. The V end was cut by 7 bases, the J end by 11 bases, with 12 bases between. The CDR3 loop spans 11 amino acids. CDR3: CASTSTGAIYF. As DNA, the CDR3 is TGTGCCAGCACCTCCACCGGGGCCATATATTTT.

The rearrangement links TRBV10-3 to TRBJ2-3, with 10 bases matching TRBD2. V was pared by 2 bases and J by 6 bases, with 8 bases of the junction left unmatched. The CDR3 is made up of 16 amino acids. Looked up from germline, CDR1 is ENHRY and CDR2 is SYGVKD. The CDR3 spells CAISEGLAGVGDTQYF. The CDR3 region has the DNA TGTGCCATCAGTGAGGGTCTAGCGGGAGTGGGTGATACGCAGTATTTT.

The chain couples TRBV28 to TRBJ2-7; 8 bases map to TRBD2. Germline CDR1 is MDHEN and CDR2 is SYDVKM. V gave up 3 bases and J gave up 3 bases; unmatched junction bases: 4. The CDR3 is made up of 14 amino acids. CDR3 DNA: TGTGCCAGCAGTTTCCCGGGACTAGACTACGAGCAGTACTTC. Translation gives CASSFPGLDYEQYF.

Worth noting for this clone: One junction end does not reproduce the germline sequence, and a read error may be involved. This sequence joins TRBV7-7 and TRBJ2-2; D is uncertain. The CDR3 length is 15 residues. Looked up from germline, CDR1 is SSHAT and CDR2 is FNYEAQ (reference sequence). The CDR3 is CASSLRPYITGELFF. The CDR3 nucleotides read TGTGCTAGCAGCTTACGTCCCTATATAACCGGGGAGCTGTTTTTT.

This chain links TRBV18 with TRBJ2-1, with 7 bases aligning to TRBD1. The germline gives CDR1 KGHSH, CDR2 LQKENI. J gave up 5 bases and V 4 bases, and 2 bases lay outside the gene matches. The CDR3 totals 13 residues. The CDR3 DNA follows: TGTGCCAGCTCACAGGGGGCTCACAATGAGCAGTTCTTC. As protein: CASSQGAHNEQFF.

The chain employs TRBV6-5 and TRBJ2-5; possibly TRBD1 for D (5 bases). Germline values: CDR1 MNHEY, CDR2 SVGAGI. CDR3 length: 12 residues. V lost 5 bases and J lost 7, with 11 bases in between. DNA for the CDR3: TGTGCCAGCAGTCTAACAGGACGGACCCAGTACTTC. As protein: CASSLTGRTQYF.

A few counts support this clone. The chain couples TRBV28 to TRBJ2-5, with D maybe TRBD1 (5 bases). V was shortened by 5 bases and J by 7 bases, with 17 bases between the two germline ends. Germline CDR1 reads MDHEN; CDR2 reads SYDVKM. The CDR3 sequence is 14 residues long. The CDR3: CASSTDSFRGTQYF. The CDR3 bases are TGTGCCAGCAGTACAGACAGTTTTCGAGGGACCCAGTACTTC.

The chain carries TRBV4-1 and TRBJ2-3; 8 bases are shared with TRBD1. CDR1 and CDR2 from the germline V gene are MGHRA and YSYEKL. J was trimmed by 4 bases and V by 4 bases; bases with no gene match: 10. This CDR3 contains 16 residues. The CDR3 DNA is TGCGCCAGCAGCCGAAGACAGGGGATGACGCCAGATACGCAGTATTTT. Translation gives CASSRRQGMTPDTQYF.

DNA for the CDR3: TGTGCCAGCAGCATACCGGGACTAGCGGGGGTCAATGAGCAGTTCTTC. This sequence encodes CASSIPGLAGVNEQFF. The V gene is TRBV11-2, the J gene TRBJ2-1, with 14 bases lining up with TRBD2. Trimming at V came to 5 bases and at J to 6 bases, leaving 6 bases not matched to a gene. Per the germline V gene, CDR1 is SGHAT and CDR2 is FQNNGV. The CDR3 totals 16 residues.

V usage is TRBV6-1 and J usage is TRBJ2-3; 11 nucleotides align to TRBD1. Germline loops: CDR1 MNHNS, CDR2 SASEGT. Losses at the gene ends were 3 bases for V and 2 bases for J; bases not matched to a gene: 7. This CDR3 comprises 17 residues. The CDR3: CASSDWGQGVPTDTQYF. Here the CDR3 DNA reads TGTGCCAGCAGTGATTGGGGACAGGGGGTTCCCACAGATACGCAGTATTTT.

The genes are TRBV2 and TRBJ2-2; D might be TRBD2 (7 bases). The germline V gene has CDR1 SNHLY and CDR2 FYNNEI. Trimming removed 3 bases at V and 3 bases at J, with 14 bases between. The CDR3 is 16 residues long. CDR3 loop: CASSELGGPHTGELFF. The CDR3 DNA follows: TGTGCCAGCAGTGAGCTCGGGGGGCCCCACACCGGGGAGCTGTTTTTT.

For the CDR3, the DNA is TGTGCCAGCAGTTTAGCAACAGCCAGGTCCTATAATTCACCCCTCCACTTT. This gives the protein CASSLATARSYNSPLHF. The rearrangement uses TRBV27 and TRBJ1-6; D unresolved. Trimming pared 2 bases from V and 1 base from J, leaving 12 bases between. Germline V lookup: CDR1 MNHEY, CDR2 SMNVEV (reference sequence). The CDR3 sequence is 17 residues long.

The chain couples TRBV5-1 to TRBJ1-2, with TRBD1 matching 7 bases. The germline CDR1 and CDR2 sequences are SGHRS and YFSETQ. The CDR3 sequence is 17 residues long. V dropped 1 base and J dropped 8; count of bases not matched to a gene: 17. The CDR3 region has the DNA TGCGCCAGCAGCTTGTCACCGGGACAGATCGCGTCTCGGGGCTACACCTTC. Amino acids: CASSLSPGQIASRGYTF. Supplemented by reference TRBV5-1 and TRBJ1-2, the full variable domain reads KAGVTQTPRYLIKTRGQQVTLSCSPISGHRSVSWYQQTPGQGLQFLFEYFSETQRNKGNFPGRFSGRQFSNSRSEMNVSTLELGDSALYLCASSLSPGQIASRGYTFGSGTRLTVV.

The rearrangement links TRBV5-1 to TRBJ1-5; a weak D match, TRBD1 (5 bases). Germline lookup yields CDR1 SGHRS and CDR2 YFSETQ. This CDR3 region has 14 residues. Trimming stripped 3 bases from V and 2 bases from J, with 9 bases between. The DNA of the CDR3 is TGCGCCAGCAGCTCGGAAGGGGGCAATCAGCCCCAGCATTTT. Translation gives CASSSEGGNQPQHF.

The rearrangement joins TRBV24-1 to TRBJ2-5; the D gene is possibly TRBD2 (6 bases). The length of the CDR3 is 17 residues. V lost 4 bases and J 2 bases, leaving 19 bases between the germline ends. In germline, CDR1 is KGHDR, CDR2 SFDVKD. DNA of the CDR3: TGTGCCACCAGTGACTGGGCCGAAATGGGACTGCAAGAGACCCAGTACTTC. Translating gives CATSDWAEMGLQETQYF.

The rearrangement joins TRBV9 to TRBJ2-7; D not certain. The V and J ends lost 0 bases and 4 bases respectively, with 14 bases between them. This CDR3 is built from 15 residues. Per germline, CDR1 SGDLS and CDR2 YYNGEE. CDR3 DNA sequence: TGTGCCAGCAGCGTAGTCCCCCATACCGGTTACGAGCAGTACTTC. It translates to CASSVVPHTGYEQYF.

V gene TRBV28 combines with J gene TRBJ1-2; 8 bases are shared with TRBD1. Germline V lookup: CDR1 MDHEN, CDR2 SYDVKM. The CDR3 sequence is 21 residues long. With 8 bases clipped from V and 2 bases from J, the junction kept 28 bases outside the gene matches. CDR3 sequence: CASQTSVIGQGATPRNYGYTF. The CDR3 coding sequence is TGTGCCAGCCAAACCAGCGTCATAGGACAGGGCGCAACACCCCGAAACTATGGCTACACCTTC.

This chain connects TRBV6-5 to TRBJ1-5; D uncertain. The germline gives CDR1 MNHEY, CDR2 SVGAGI. The CDR3 spans 14 residues. Trimming removed 0 bases at V and 9 bases at J, with 12 bases between. In DNA, the CDR3 is TGTGCCAGCAGTTACTCGGCGGGTCGGGGGCCCCAGCATTTT. Translating gives CASSYSAGRGPQHF.

This clone appeared many times. The chain uses TRBV6-5 and TRBJ1-3; unclear D gene. V lost 8 bases, J lost 3 bases, and 8 bases lay in between. Germline-derived CDR1 and CDR2 are MNHEY and SVGAGI. CDR3 size: 12 residues. CDR3 loop: CASSQVGNTIYF. The CDR3 nucleotides read TGTGCCAGCTCACAAGTTGGAAACACCATATATTTT.

This chain connects TRBV6-6 to TRBJ1-6; 9 bases line up with TRBD1. The CDR3 extends over 14 amino acids. The germline gives CDR1 MNHNY, CDR2 SVGAGI (reference sequence). The V and J ends lost 6 bases and 13 bases, in that order; junction bases with no gene match: 10. The CDR3 here is CASSTGTGLSPLHF. CDR3 sequence (DNA): TGTGCCAGCAGCACCGGGACAGGGTTAAGTCCCCTCCACTTT.

The chain joins TRBV5-1 to TRBJ2-1; tentative D call: TRBD1 (5 bases). The CDR3 is made up of 13 amino acids. Trimming left V 4 bases short and J 6 bases short, with 11 bases between. CDR1 and CDR2 from the germline V gene are SGHRS and YFSETQ. CDR3 bases: TGCGCCAGCAGCGCCGCTAGGGGCAATGAGCAGTTCTTC. Protein: CASSAARGNEQFF.

The V gene is TRBV2, the J gene TRBJ2-5; 7 nucleotides match TRBD1. The CDR3 contains 15 residues. V was pared by 6 bases and J by 2 bases, with 9 bases of the junction left unmatched. Germline lookup yields CDR1 SNHLY and CDR2 FYNNEI. The CDR3 protein is CASRRQGYRQETQYF. The CDR3 DNA reads TGTGCCAGCAGGAGACAGGGTTATCGACAAGAGACCCAGTACTTC.

J is TRBJ1-3 and V is TRBV19, with D possibly being TRBD1 (6 bases). Germline CDR1 is LNHDA and CDR2 is SQIVND (reference sequence). V was clipped by 4 bases and J by 0 bases, with 10 bases between them. The CDR3 is made up of 15 amino acids. CDR3 nucleotides: TGTGCCAGTAGTAAGGGACACCTCTCTGGAAACACCATATATTTT. It specifies CASSKGHLSGNTIYF. Filled out from reference TRBV19 and TRBJ1-3, the complete variable domain reads DGGITQSPKYLFRKEGQNVTLSCEQNLNHDAMYWYRQDPGQGLRLIYYSQIVNDFQKGDIAEGYSVSREKKESFPLTVTSAQKNPTAFYLCASSKGHLSGNTIYFGEGSWLTVV.

This chain links TRBV30 with TRBJ1-5, with D perhaps matching TRBD1 (6 bases). The CDR3 is 14 residues long. In germline, CDR1 is GTSNPN, CDR2 SVGIG (reference sequence). The V and J ends lost 3 bases and 4 bases respectively, with 13 bases between them. CDR3 protein: CAWSSLGANQPQHF. DNA for the CDR3: TGTGCCTGGAGCAGTTTGGGGGCGAATCAGCCCCAGCATTTT.

This chain links TRBV19 with TRBJ2-5; 8 positions agree with TRBD2. With 5 bases clipped from V and 0 bases from J, the junction kept 5 bases outside the gene matches. The germline CDR1 and CDR2 sequences are LNHDA and SQIVND (reference sequence). The CDR3 sequence is 15 residues long. As DNA, the CDR3 is TGTGCCAGTAGTGGGGCACTAGCGGACCAAGAGACCCAGTACTTC. This codes for CASSGALADQETQYF.